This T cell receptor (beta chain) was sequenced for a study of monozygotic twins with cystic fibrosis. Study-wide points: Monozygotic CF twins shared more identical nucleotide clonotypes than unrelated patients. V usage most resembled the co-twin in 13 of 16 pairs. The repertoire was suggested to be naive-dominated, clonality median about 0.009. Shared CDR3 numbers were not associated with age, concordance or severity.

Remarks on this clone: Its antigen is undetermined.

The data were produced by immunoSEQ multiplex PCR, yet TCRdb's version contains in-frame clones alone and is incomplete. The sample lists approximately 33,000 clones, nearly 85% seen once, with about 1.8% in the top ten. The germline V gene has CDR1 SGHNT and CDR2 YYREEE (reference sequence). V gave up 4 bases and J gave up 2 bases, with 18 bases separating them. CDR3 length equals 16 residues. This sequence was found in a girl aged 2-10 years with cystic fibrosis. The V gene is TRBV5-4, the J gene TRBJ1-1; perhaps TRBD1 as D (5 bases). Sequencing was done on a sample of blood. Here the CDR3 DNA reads TGTGCCAGCAGCGCCAGCGTGGGGGAGATTAACACTGAAGCTTTCTTT. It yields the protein CASSASVGEINTEAFF.